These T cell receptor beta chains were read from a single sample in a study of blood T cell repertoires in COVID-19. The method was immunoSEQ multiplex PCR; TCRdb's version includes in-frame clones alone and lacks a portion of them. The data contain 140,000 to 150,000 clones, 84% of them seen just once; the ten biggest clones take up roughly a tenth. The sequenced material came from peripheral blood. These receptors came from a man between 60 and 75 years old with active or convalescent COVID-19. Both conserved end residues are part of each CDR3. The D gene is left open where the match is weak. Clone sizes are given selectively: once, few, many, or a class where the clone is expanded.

cdr3_nt: TGTGCCAGCAGTTTAGGGCGCAATCAGCCCCAGCATTTT
cdr3_aa: CASSLGRNQPQHF
clone_size: few
d_call: NA
j_call: TRBJ1-5
v_call: TRBV27
cdr3_length: 13

cdr3_nt: TGCGCCAGCAGCCACAGGCACGGCTCCGGGGGGAGTGAGCAGTTCTTC
cdr3_aa: CASSHRHGSGGSEQFF
clone_size: once
d_call: TRBD2
j_call: TRBJ2-1
v_call: TRBV4-3
cdr3_length: 16

cdr3_nt: TGTGCCAGAAGCTTAAAACGGGGGACTGGAGCACCCCTCCACTTT
cdr3_aa: CARSLKRGTGAPLHF
clone_size: NA
d_call: NA
j_call: TRBJ1-6
v_call: TRBV5-3
cdr3_length: 15

cdr3_nt: TGTGCCAGCAGCCACAGACAGGGGAGAGGCGATGAGCAGTTCTTC
cdr3_aa: CASSHRQGRGDEQFF
clone_size: NA
d_call: TRBD1
j_call: TRBJ2-1
v_call: TRBV7-9
cdr3_length: 15

cdr3_nt: TGTGCCAGCAGCCAACGGACAGGGGGTTTTCTCTTGCGCGGCAATGAGCAGTTCTTC
cdr3_aa: CASSQRTGGFLLRGNEQFF
clone_size: NA
d_call: TRBD1
j_call: TRBJ2-1
v_call: TRBV3-1/TRBV3-2
cdr3_length: 19

cdr3_nt: TGTGCTAGTGGTTTCTACTATTACACCGGGACTAGCGGGACTGATGAGCAGTTCTTC
cdr3_aa: CASGFYYYTGTSGTDEQFF
clone_size: NA
d_call: TRBD2
j_call: TRBJ2-1
v_call: TRBV12-5
cdr3_length: 19

cdr3_nt: TGTGCCAGCAGCCTAGGAAAGAACTCCGGGACAGGGATATATGGCTACACCTTC
cdr3_aa: CASSLGKNSGTGIYGYTF
clone_size: NA
d_call: TRBD1
j_call: TRBJ1-2
v_call: TRBV7-2
cdr3_length: 18

cdr3_nt: TGTGCCAGTAGTGGGCTGGCGGGGGGGAGCGCTTATGGCTACACCTTC
cdr3_aa: CASSGLAGGSAYGYTF
clone_size: few
d_call: NA
j_call: TRBJ1-2
v_call: TRBV19
cdr3_length: 16

cdr3_nt: TGCGCCAGCAGCCCGGGGGGGGTGCTGGACACTGAAGCTTTCTTT
cdr3_aa: CASSPGGVLDTEAFF
clone_size: few
d_call: NA
j_call: TRBJ1-1
v_call: TRBV5-1
cdr3_length: 15

cdr3_nt: TGTGCCAGCAGCCCCCGGGGGGTCCTAGGGAACACCGGGGAGCTGTTTTTT
cdr3_aa: CASSPRGVLGNTGELFF
clone_size: NA
d_call: TRBD2
j_call: TRBJ2-2
v_call: TRBV13
cdr3_length: 17

cdr3_nt: TGTGCTAGTGGTTTGAGGGCAGGGGTATTCAATGAGCAGTTCTTC
cdr3_aa: CASGLRAGVFNEQFF
clone_size: NA
d_call: NA
j_call: TRBJ2-1
v_call: TRBV12-5
cdr3_length: 15

cdr3_nt: TGTGCCAGCAGCCGGGACAGGGGTTCCTACGAGCAGTACTTC
cdr3_aa: CASSRDRGSYEQYF
clone_size: NA
d_call: TRBD1
j_call: TRBJ2-7
v_call: TRBV7-9
cdr3_length: 14

cdr3_nt: TGTGCCAGCAGTTTATTATCTGGAGGAAATTTGGGCAGCTATGGCTACACCTTC
cdr3_aa: CASSLLSGGNLGSYGYTF
clone_size: few
d_call: NA
j_call: TRBJ1-2
v_call: TRBV27
cdr3_length: 18

cdr3_nt: TGTGCCAGCAGCTCGCCGGGGACAGCACTCTACGAGCAGTACTTC
cdr3_aa: CASSSPGTALYEQYF
clone_size: NA
d_call: TRBD1
j_call: TRBJ2-7
v_call: TRBV7-9
cdr3_length: 15

cdr3_nt: TGCGCCAGCAGTCGCTCTATAATTGCCGGGGAGCTGTTTTTT
cdr3_aa: CASSRSIIAGELFF
clone_size: few
d_call: NA
j_call: TRBJ2-2
v_call: TRBV23-1
cdr3_length: 14

cdr3_nt: TGTGCCAGCAGTTTTGGGGGCCGCTCCTACGAGCAGTACTTC
cdr3_aa: CASSFGGRSYEQYF
clone_size: NA
d_call: NA
j_call: TRBJ2-7
v_call: TRBV27
cdr3_length: 14

cdr3_nt: TGTGCCAGCAGCCAAGGTTGGGGAGTCGAGCAGTTCTTC
cdr3_aa: CASSQGWGVEQFF
clone_size: NA
d_call: NA
j_call: TRBJ2-1
v_call: TRBV14
cdr3_length: 13

cdr3_nt: TGTGCCAGCAGCTTAGATCTCCGCCAGGGTAAGGTCTACGAGCAGTACTTC
cdr3_aa: CASSLDLRQGKVYEQYF
clone_size: NA
d_call: NA
j_call: TRBJ2-7
v_call: TRBV11-3
cdr3_length: 17

cdr3_nt: TGTGCCAGCAGCTCCCCGGCGGGGGGCGGGGGCTATGGCTACACCTTC
cdr3_aa: CASSSPAGGGGYGYTF
clone_size: NA
d_call: NA
j_call: TRBJ1-2
v_call: TRBV9
cdr3_length: 16

cdr3_nt: TGTGCCAGCAGCTTAGGTTCGGAGACCCAGTACTTC
cdr3_aa: CASSLGSETQYF
clone_size: NA
d_call: NA
j_call: TRBJ2-5
v_call: TRBV7-9
cdr3_length: 12

cdr3_nt: TGCGCCAGCAGCCCCGGGACAGCGAACTATGGCTACACCTTC
cdr3_aa: CASSPGTANYGYTF
clone_size: NA
d_call: TRBD1
j_call: TRBJ1-2
v_call: TRBV5-1
cdr3_length: 14

cdr3_nt: TGTGCCAGCAGTCTAGGGACTCCCATAACGCAGTATTTT
cdr3_aa: CASSLGTPITQYF
clone_size: NA
d_call: NA
j_call: TRBJ2-3
v_call: TRBV6-2/TRBV6-3
cdr3_length: 13

cdr3_nt: TGTGCCAGCAGTTGGACGACTAGGAACGATGAGCAGTTCTTC
cdr3_aa: CASSWTTRNDEQFF
clone_size: NA
d_call: NA
j_call: TRBJ2-1
v_call: TRBV27
cdr3_length: 14

cdr3_nt: TGTGCCAGTAGCCCGGGAGGCCGTGGATTTGAGCAGTTCTTC
cdr3_aa: CASSPGGRGFEQFF
clone_size: once
d_call: TRBD2
j_call: TRBJ2-1
v_call: TRBV19
cdr3_length: 14

cdr3_nt: TGTGCCAGCAGTTTATCAAACGCACAGGTGTTTTTT
cdr3_aa: CASSLSNAQVFF
clone_size: NA
d_call: NA
j_call: TRBJ1-4
v_call: TRBV28
cdr3_length: 12

cdr3_nt: TGTGCCATCAGTGAGTCTCCGTCGGGGGATAGCTCCTACGAGCAGTACTTC
cdr3_aa: CAISESPSGDSSYEQYF
clone_size: NA
d_call: NA
j_call: TRBJ2-7
v_call: TRBV10-3
cdr3_length: 17

cdr3_nt: TGTGCCAGCATCAACTTTGGGGGCTTACGGGCTGAAGCTTTCTTT
cdr3_aa: CASINFGGLRAEAFF
clone_size: once
d_call: NA
j_call: TRBJ1-1
v_call: TRBV7-2
cdr3_length: 15

cdr3_nt: TGCGCCAGCAGCCAAACTAGCGACGAGCAGTACTTC
cdr3_aa: CASSQTSDEQYF
clone_size: NA
d_call: TRBD2
j_call: TRBJ2-7
v_call: TRBV4-1
cdr3_length: 12

cdr3_nt: TGTGCCAGCGAGTCCACTTGGGCAAGCTCTGGAAACACCATATATTTT
cdr3_aa: CASESTWASSGNTIYF
clone_size: NA
d_call: NA
j_call: TRBJ1-3
v_call: TRBV6-6
cdr3_length: 16

cdr3_nt: TGCGCCAGCAGCGATGGGGGGGTCTACTCGGATACGCAGTATTTT
cdr3_aa: CASSDGGVYSDTQYF
clone_size: NA
d_call: TRBD2
j_call: TRBJ2-3
v_call: TRBV10-1
cdr3_length: 15

cdr3_nt: TGTGCCAGTAGTCTAACAGTGGGGAACACTGAAGCTTTCTTT
cdr3_aa: CASSLTVGNTEAFF
clone_size: NA
d_call: NA
j_call: TRBJ1-1
v_call: TRBV19
cdr3_length: 14

cdr3_nt: TGCGCCAGCAGCCAAGATCCGACAGCTAACTATGGCTACACCTTC
cdr3_aa: CASSQDPTANYGYTF
clone_size: NA
d_call: NA
j_call: TRBJ1-2
v_call: TRBV4-1
cdr3_length: 15

cdr3_nt: TGCGCCAGCAGTCAGGGCAGACCCTCCCCTTATGGCTACACCTTC
cdr3_aa: CASSQGRPSPYGYTF
clone_size: NA
d_call: NA
j_call: TRBJ1-2
v_call: TRBV10-2
cdr3_length: 15

cdr3_nt: TGTGCCAGCTCACCCCCTGGCAGGGCGATCGGCGGCACTGAAGCTTTCTTT
cdr3_aa: CASSPPGRAIGGTEAFF
clone_size: NA
d_call: NA
j_call: TRBJ1-1
v_call: TRBV18
cdr3_length: 17

cdr3_nt: TGTGCCAGCAGTGGAGGTGAGACAGGGGGATCTTTCTATGGCTACACCTTC
cdr3_aa: CASSGGETGGSFYGYTF
clone_size: NA
d_call: TRBD1
j_call: TRBJ1-2
v_call: TRBV2
cdr3_length: 17

cdr3_nt: TGTGCCAGCTCACCCCAGGCTAGCAATCAGCCCCAGCATTTT
cdr3_aa: CASSPQASNQPQHF
clone_size: NA
d_call: NA
j_call: TRBJ1-5
v_call: TRBV18
cdr3_length: 14

cdr3_nt: TGTGCCAGCAGCGTTAGCGGGAGGCGGCAAGAGACCCAGTACTTC
cdr3_aa: CASSVSGRRQETQYF
clone_size: NA
d_call: TRBD2
j_call: TRBJ2-5
v_call: TRBV5-6
cdr3_length: 15

cdr3_nt: TGTGCCAGCAGTGACAGCTACTACAGGGAGACCCAGTACTTC
cdr3_aa: CASSDSYYRETQYF
clone_size: NA
d_call: NA
j_call: TRBJ2-5
v_call: TRBV28
cdr3_length: 14

cdr3_nt: TGTGCCAGTTTTTCGGTATCAGGTCCTAACTATGGCTACACCTTC
cdr3_aa: CASFSVSGPNYGYTF
clone_size: NA
d_call: NA
j_call: TRBJ1-2
v_call: TRBV19
cdr3_length: 15

cdr3_nt: TGTGCCAGCAGCTTAGGAGCCGGCGGGAGCCAAGAGACCCAGTACTTC
cdr3_aa: CASSLGAGGSQETQYF
clone_size: NA
d_call: TRBD2
j_call: TRBJ2-5
v_call: TRBV6-2/TRBV6-3
cdr3_length: 16

cdr3_nt: TGTGCCAGCAGCTTAGACCCAAAAGCCACTGAAGCTTTCTTT
cdr3_aa: CASSLDPKATEAFF
clone_size: NA
d_call: NA
j_call: TRBJ1-1
v_call: TRBV7-2
cdr3_length: 14